This note documents a single T cell receptor beta chain sequence. This clonotype was picked up many times. Its antigen is still unknown. Base quality data are lacking; no much larger clone is found one base away. The donors were roughly 38 Caucasian individuals from Russia, aged roughly 6 to 100 years, who were systemically healthy. Around 10 milliliters of peripheral blood were drawn from each donor into EDTA-treated Vacutainer tubes. PBMCs were isolated by Ficoll-Paque density-gradient centrifugation, with at least 6.5 million obtained per sample. Total RNA, at least 6 micrograms per sample, was extracted from PBMCs with Trizol reagent. For every donor, an aliquot of PBMCs went through flow cytometry to measure the percentages of naive CD45RAhigh/CD27high T cells. The sample belongs to a study of blood T cells in healthy people across ages (dated by TCRdb to between 2014 and 2016). Background on the whole study: Template switching captured roughly one uniquely barcoded TCR beta cDNA molecule per two T cells in model experiments. Using deep sequencing normalized with unique cDNA molecular identifiers, the study measured how TCR beta repertoire diversity changes with age. Four age groups were formed from the donors: young (average 16 years), middle-aged (around 41), aged (roughly 59) and long-lived (roughly 88). Using the same blood draw, the study looked at two additional independent replicas of 1 million unique cDNA reads for two donors, one aged 18 to 30 and the other aged 80 or older.

From cysteine to phenylalanine, the CDR3 is 16 amino acids long. The read is trimmed to its CDR3 DNA, 48 bases read in frame from base 1. Unmatched junction bases come to 1, with V trimmed by 1 base and J by 4 bases. Library method: 5' RACE. For sequencing, an Illumina HiSeq 2500 was employed. The second PCR ran for roughly 7 to 12 cycles and used a J-beta primer mix along with a sample-barcoded 5' primer. A template-switch 5' adaptor carrying 12 random nucleotides introduced a unique molecular identifier onto each TCR beta cDNA molecule. Each sample yielded at least 3 million CDR3-containing paired-end reads. The Mint cDNA synthesis kit, primed by a TRBC-specific oligonucleotide, was used to synthesize first-strand cDNA from all RNA. Following uracil-DNA glycosylase treatment, all cDNA underwent a first 18-cycle PCR with the universal primers M1SS and BC2_uni_R. Processing in the source paper ran as follows. Each sample was normalized by randomly selecting 1 million high-quality reads, each carrying a distinct molecular identifier. Instead of being binned into consensus sequences, reads that shared molecular identifiers were thrown out. MiTCR, set to a Q25 quality threshold and the strictest error-elimination algorithm, was used for CDR3 identification, clonotype clustering and error correction. A nonparametric unseen species model with Euler transformation was used to estimate lower-bound total TCR beta diversity. TCRdb trimmed the raw reads at Q25, called clones with MiXCR and kept productive beta chains. One record per CDR3 amino acid sequence lists the most common genes and DNA. TCRdb assigned the V and J calls; the authors' analysis was not used. In this sample the table shows 780,000 or so distinct CDR3 sequences, around a quarter of which occur a single time. The ten largest clones take up approximately 3.7% of the sample.

The paper's findings and limits, for the study overall: Donor CMV infection status was unknown, potentially confounding age-related changes in expanded clonotypes. There was a strong correlation between observed TCR beta diversity and the percentage of naive T cells measured by flow cytometry. As age increased, observed TCR beta diversity per million T cells dropped in a roughly linear way, and a significant reduction was already evident by age approximately 40. Estimates of total diversity based on one million sequenced T cells were considered lower bounds and underestimates. Conclusive comparison of naive and antigen-experienced compartments was prevented by the profiling of bulk unsorted PBMCs. Compared with the aged group, more naive CD4+ T cells, fewer expanded clones and increased TCR diversity were shown by the long-lived group, suggesting age selection.

A further study also used this sample, focusing on T cells of mothers and their children. The second source states: Nine systemically healthy Caucasian individuals, comprising three mothers and their six children, were included as donors. cDNA synthesis used all of the extracted RNA, with around 1.4 ug of RNA in each 15 ul reaction. In the second PCR, the M1S primer added sample barcodes and 2-4 random nucleotides. Each mother yielded over 8.5 million TCR beta CDR3 reads and each child 2.5 million to 3 million reads. TCR recombination output is similarly shaped by thymic selection in related and unrelated pairs, with a minor effect exerted by inherited differences. Normalized repertoire overlap was always found to be slightly, but never significantly, higher in related mother-child pairs than in unrelated mother-child pairs. No persistent microchimeric T cell clones were detected, at a sensitivity of roughly 96 clones per million clonotypes. The study used deep NGS to compare TCR beta repertoires of mothers and children, seeking features distinguishing related mother-child pairs from unrelated individuals. On average, the children were roughly 10 +/- 4 years old, while the mothers were approximately 41 +/- 4 years old. After adapters were ligated using NEBNext reagents, the libraries underwent 100+100 nt paired-end sequencing on an Illumina HiSeq 2000. To prevent cross-contamination, the mother and child libraries were prepared a month apart and were sequenced in separate runs. Each donor had between 500,000 and 2,000,000 distinct TCR beta clonotypes identified. Naive TCR beta clonotypes were estimated from low-frequency clonotypes matched to each donor's FACS-determined naive share, without sorting.

The specimen was blood. The rearranged chain carries TRBV12-3 or TRBV12-4 and TRBJ2-5; 15 nucleotides in the junction match TRBD2. The sequence was collected from a boy aged 5-17 years in good health. The DNA is as follows: TGTGCCAGCAGTTTAGAGGGACTAGCGGGAGGAGAGACCCAGTACTTC. Its amino acids are CASSLEGLAGGETQYF.